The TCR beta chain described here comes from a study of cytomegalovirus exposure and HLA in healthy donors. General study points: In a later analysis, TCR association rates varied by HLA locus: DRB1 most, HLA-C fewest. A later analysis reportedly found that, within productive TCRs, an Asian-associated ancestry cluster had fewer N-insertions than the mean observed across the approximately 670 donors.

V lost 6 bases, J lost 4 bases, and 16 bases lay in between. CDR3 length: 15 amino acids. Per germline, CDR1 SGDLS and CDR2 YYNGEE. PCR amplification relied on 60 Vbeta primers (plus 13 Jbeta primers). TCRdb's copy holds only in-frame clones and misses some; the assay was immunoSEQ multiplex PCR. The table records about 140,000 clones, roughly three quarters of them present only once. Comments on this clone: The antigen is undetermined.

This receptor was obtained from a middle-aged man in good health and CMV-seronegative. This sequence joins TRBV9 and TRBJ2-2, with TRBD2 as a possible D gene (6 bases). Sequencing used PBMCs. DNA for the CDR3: TGTGCCAGCACCAACCGGGGGACGGGCACCGGGGAGCTGTTTTTT. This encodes CASTNRGTGTGELFF.